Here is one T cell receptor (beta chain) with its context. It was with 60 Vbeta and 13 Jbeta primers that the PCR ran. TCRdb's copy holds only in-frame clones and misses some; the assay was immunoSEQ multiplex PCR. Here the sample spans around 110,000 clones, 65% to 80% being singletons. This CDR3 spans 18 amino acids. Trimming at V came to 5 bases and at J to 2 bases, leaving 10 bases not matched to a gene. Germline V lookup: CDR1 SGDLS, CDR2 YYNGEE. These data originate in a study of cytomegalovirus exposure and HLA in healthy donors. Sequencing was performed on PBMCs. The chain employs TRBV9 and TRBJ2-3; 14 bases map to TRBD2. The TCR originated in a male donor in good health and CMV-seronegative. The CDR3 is CASSDGLAGGYLTDTQYF. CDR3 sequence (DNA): TGTGCCAGCAGTGACGGACTAGCGGGAGGATATCTCACAGATACGCAGTATTTT.